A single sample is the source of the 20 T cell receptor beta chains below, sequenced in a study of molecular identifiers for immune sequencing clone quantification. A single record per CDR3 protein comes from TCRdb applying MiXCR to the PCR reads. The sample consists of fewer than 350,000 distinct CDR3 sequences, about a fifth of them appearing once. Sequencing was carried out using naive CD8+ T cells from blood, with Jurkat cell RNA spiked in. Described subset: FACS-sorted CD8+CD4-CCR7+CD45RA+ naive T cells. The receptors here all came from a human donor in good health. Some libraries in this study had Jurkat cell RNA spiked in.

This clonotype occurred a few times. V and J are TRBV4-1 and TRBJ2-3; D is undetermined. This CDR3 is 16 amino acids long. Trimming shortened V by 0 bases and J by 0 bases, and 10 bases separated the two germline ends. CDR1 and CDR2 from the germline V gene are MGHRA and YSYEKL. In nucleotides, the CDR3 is TGCGCCAGCAGCCAAGATTGGGCAGCTAGCACAGATACGCAGTATTTT. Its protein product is CASSQDWAASTDTQYF.

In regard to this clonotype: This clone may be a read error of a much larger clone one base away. The CDR3 nucleotides are TGCAGTGCCCCACCGGGACAGGTCGCTGACTACACCTTC. Its protein product is CSAPPGQVADYTF. This chain uses TRBV20-1 with TRBJ1-2, with 8 nucleotides matching TRBD1. The CDR3 totals 13 residues. V shed 6 bases, J shed 10 bases, and the junction held 13 bases outside the gene matches. CDR1 is DFQATT, CDR2 SNEGSKA, per germline (reference sequence).

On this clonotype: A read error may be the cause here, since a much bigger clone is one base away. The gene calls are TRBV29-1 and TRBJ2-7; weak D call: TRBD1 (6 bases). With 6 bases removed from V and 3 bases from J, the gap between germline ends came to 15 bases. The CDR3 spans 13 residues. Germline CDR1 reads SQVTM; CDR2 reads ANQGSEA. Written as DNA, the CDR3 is TGCAGCGTGGGAACAGGGAATAACTACGAGCAGTACTTC. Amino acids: CSVGTGNNYEQYF.

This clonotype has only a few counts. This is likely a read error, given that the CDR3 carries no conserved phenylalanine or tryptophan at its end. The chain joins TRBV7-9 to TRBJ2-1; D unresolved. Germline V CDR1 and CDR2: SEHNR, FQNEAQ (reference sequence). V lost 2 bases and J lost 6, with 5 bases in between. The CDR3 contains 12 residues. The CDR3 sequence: CASSLSPNEQFL. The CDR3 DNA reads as TGTGCCAGCAGCTTATCTCCCAATGAGCAGTTCCTC.

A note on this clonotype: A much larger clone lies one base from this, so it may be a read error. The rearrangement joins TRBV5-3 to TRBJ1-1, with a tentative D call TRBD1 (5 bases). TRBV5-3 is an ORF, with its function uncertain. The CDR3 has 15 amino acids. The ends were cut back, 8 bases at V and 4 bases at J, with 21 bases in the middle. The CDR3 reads CASSQDRDGATEAFF. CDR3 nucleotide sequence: TGTGCCAGCAGCCAGGACCGGGACGGAGCCACTGAAGCTTTCTTT.

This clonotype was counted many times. In DNA, the CDR3 is TGTGCCAGCAGTTTCGGGGGGGGGCCTGGCACAGATACGCAGTATTTT. It is translated as CASSFGGGPGTDTQYF. V and J are TRBV12-3 or TRBV12-4 and TRBJ2-3; 8 bases map to TRBD2. The trim removed 3 bases at V and 1 base at J, leaving 6 bases unmatched. This CDR3 is built from 16 residues.

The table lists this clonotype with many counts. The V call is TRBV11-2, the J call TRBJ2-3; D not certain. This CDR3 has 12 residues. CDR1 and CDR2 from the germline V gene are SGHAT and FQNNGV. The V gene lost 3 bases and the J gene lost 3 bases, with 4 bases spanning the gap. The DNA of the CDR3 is TGTGCCAGCAGCTTTATGACAGATACGCAGTATTTT. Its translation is CASSFMTDTQYF.

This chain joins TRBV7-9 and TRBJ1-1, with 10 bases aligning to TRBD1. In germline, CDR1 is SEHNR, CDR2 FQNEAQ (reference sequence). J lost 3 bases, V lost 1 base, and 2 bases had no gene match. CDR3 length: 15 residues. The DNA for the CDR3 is TGTGCCAGCAGCTTAGTAGGGACAGGGGACACTGAAGCTTTCTTT. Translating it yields CASSLVGTGDTEAFF.

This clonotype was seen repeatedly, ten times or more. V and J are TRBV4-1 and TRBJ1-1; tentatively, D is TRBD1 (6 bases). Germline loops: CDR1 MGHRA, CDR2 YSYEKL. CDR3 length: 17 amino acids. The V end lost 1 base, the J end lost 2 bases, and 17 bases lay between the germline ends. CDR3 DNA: TGCGCCAGCAGCCAAGCTCACAGGGACACCCTTAACACTGAAGCTTTCTTT. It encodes CASSQAHRDTLNTEAFF.

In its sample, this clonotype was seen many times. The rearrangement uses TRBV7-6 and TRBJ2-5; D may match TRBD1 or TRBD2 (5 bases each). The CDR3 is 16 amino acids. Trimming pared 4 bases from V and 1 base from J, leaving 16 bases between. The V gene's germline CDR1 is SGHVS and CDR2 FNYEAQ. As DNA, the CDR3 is TGTGCCAGCAGCTGGACTGGACACCTGAGCCAAGAGACCCAGTACTTC. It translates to CASSWTGHLSQETQYF.

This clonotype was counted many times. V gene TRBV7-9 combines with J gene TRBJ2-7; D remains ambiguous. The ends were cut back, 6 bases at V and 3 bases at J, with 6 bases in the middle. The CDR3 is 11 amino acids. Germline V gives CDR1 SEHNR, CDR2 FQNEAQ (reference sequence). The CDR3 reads CASSNGYEQYF. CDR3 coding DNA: TGTGCCAGCAGTAATGGCTACGAGCAGTACTTC.

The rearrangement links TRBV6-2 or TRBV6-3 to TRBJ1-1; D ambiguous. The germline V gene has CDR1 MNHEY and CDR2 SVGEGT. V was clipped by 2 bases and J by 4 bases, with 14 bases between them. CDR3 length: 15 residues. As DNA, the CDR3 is TGTGCCAGCAGTTACCACCCAACGGGCTCCACTGAAGCTTTCTTT. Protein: CASSYHPTGSTEAFF.

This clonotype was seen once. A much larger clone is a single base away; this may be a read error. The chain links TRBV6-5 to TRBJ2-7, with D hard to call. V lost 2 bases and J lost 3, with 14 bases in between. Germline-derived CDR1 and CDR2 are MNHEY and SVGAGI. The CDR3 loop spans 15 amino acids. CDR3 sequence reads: CASSYVSNGDYEQYF. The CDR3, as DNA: TGTGCCAGCAGTTACGTCTCTAACGGAGACTACGAGCAGTACTTC.

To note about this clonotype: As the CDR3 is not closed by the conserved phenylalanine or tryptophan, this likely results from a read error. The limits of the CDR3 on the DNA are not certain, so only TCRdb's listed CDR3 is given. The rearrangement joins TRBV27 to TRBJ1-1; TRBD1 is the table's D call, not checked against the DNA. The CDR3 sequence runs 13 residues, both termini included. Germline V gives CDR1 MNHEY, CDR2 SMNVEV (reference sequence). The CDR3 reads CASSFTGGTEAFL.

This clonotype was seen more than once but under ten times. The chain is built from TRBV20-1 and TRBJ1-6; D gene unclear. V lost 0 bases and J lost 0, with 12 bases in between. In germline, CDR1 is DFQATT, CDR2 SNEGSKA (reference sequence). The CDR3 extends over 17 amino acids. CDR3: CSARDRAVSSYNSPLHF. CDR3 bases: TGCAGTGCTAGAGATAGGGCGGTGAGCTCCTATAATTCACCCCTCCACTTT.

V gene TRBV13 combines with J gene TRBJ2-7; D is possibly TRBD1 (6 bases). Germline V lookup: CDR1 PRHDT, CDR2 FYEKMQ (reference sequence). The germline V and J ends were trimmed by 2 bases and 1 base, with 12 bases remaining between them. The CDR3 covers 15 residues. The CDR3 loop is CASSLKGVVSYEQYF. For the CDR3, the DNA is TGTGCCAGCAGCTTAAAGGGGGTTGTATCCTACGAGCAGTACTTC.

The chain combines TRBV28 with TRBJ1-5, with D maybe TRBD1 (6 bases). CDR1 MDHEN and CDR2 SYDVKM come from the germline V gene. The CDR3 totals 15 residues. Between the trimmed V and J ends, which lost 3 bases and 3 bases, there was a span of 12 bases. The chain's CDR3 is CASSFIRGNNQPQHF. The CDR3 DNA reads TGTGCCAGCAGTTTCATCAGGGGTAACAATCAGCCCCAGCATTTT.

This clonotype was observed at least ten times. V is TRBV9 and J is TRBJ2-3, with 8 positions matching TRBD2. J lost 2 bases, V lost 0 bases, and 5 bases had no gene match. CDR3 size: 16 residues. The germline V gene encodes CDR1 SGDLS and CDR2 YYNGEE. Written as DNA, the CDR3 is TGTGCCAGCAGCGTAGGTAGCGGGGATTTCACAGATACGCAGTATTTT. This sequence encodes CASSVGSGDFTDTQYF.

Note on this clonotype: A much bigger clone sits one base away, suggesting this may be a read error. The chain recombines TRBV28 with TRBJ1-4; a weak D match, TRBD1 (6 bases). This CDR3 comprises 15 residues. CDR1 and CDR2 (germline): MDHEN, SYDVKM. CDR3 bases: TGTGCCAGCAGTCGCGACAGGCTCACTAATGAAACACTGTTTTTT. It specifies CASSRDRLTNETLFF.

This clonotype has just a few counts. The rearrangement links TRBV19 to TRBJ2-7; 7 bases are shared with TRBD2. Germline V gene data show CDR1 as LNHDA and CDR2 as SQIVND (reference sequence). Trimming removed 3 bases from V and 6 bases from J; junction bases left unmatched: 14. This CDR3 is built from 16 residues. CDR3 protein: CASSIGVRGSDPEQYF. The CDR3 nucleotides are TGTGCCAGTAGTATCGGGGTGCGGGGGAGCGACCCCGAGCAGTACTTC.